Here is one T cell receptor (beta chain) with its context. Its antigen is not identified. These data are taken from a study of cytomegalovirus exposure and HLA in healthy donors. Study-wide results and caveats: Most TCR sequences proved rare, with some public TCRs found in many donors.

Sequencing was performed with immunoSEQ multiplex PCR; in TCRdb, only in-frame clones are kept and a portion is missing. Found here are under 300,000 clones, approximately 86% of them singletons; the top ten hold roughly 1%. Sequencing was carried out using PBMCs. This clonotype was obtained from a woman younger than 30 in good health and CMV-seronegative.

CDR3 nucleotide sequence: TGTGCCAGCAGCTTGGACAGGGGAGTATCTAATGAAAAACTGTTTTTT. It codes for CASSLDRGVSNEKLFF. This sequence joins TRBV5-6 and TRBJ1-4; 7 nucleotides match TRBD1. J lost 3 bases, V lost 0 bases, and 5 bases had no gene match. The CDR3 is 16 residues long. Germline CDR1 SGHDT, CDR2 YYEEEE.